This T cell receptor beta chain was sequenced for a study of blood T cell repertoires in COVID-19. Looking at the study overall: Researchers got acute and convalescent COVID-19 samples from the United States, Italy and Spain. Sources were T cells, B-cell-depleted T cells, or PBMCs; the material itself was cDNA or gDNA.

Generated by immunoSEQ multiplex PCR, the TCRdb table keeps only in-frame clones and is missing some. This table holds approximately 190,000 clones, around four fifths found once. There are a few counts of this clone. Sequenced: peripheral blood. This TCR derives from a human donor in a cohort sampled during active COVID-19.

Here the CDR3 DNA reads TGTGCCAGCAGCGTAGTGTCAGGGGGCGGAGAGCAGTACTTC. Residues: CASSVVSGGGEQYF. The rearrangement links TRBV9 to TRBJ2-7; TRBD1 matches 8 bases. Looked up from germline, CDR1 is SGDLS and CDR2 is YYNGEE. The CDR3 length is 14 residues. V trimming: 0 bases; J trimming: 7 bases; junction bases outside the gene matches: 6.